This T cell receptor (beta chain) originates from a study of blood T cells in healthy people across ages. Findings and limits, study-wide: The study found more naive CD4+ cells and higher diversity in long-lived than aged donors.

The use of a sample-barcoded 5' primer and a J-beta primer mix characterized a second PCR of 7 to 11 cycles. MiXCR, applied by TCRdb to the 5' RACE reads, yields one record per CDR3 protein. This table has around 580,000 distinct CDR3 sequences, 47% appearing once. Trimming took 4 bases from V and 7 from J; bases not matched to a gene: 13. This CDR3 region has 16 residues. Germline CDR1 and CDR2: MNHEY and SVGEGT. Total RNA, at least 5.5 micrograms per sample, was extracted from PBMCs. Comments on this clonotype: What it binds is not known.

The clonotype originates from a man of 80 years or more in good health. The gene calls are TRBV6-2 or TRBV6-3 and TRBJ2-1; 7 positions match TRBD1. Input material: blood. The CDR3 reads CASSSHPPGQINEQFF. The CDR3 coding sequence is TGTGCCAGCAGTTCCCACCCTCCGGGACAGATAAATGAGCAGTTCTTC.